The source of this TCR beta chain is a study of CXCR3-negative and CXCR3-positive naive CD8 T cells. Study observations and caveats: In CXCR3-positive naive cells, the TRB CDR3s were more hydrophobic than in CXCR3-negative naive cells.

Comments on this clonotype: Its matching antigen is unknown.

The TRB cDNA libraries were prepared by 5' RACE with UMI labels. Reanalyzing the 5' RACE reads, TCRdb keeps one entry per CDR3 protein, without DNA. In all, the sample yields roughly 130,000 distinct CDR3 sequences. The sequenced material came from naive CXCR3+ CD8+ T cells from blood. Subset in this sample: CD45RO-CCR7+CD27+CD95- naive CD8+ T cells expressing CXCR3 (TNR3+). This receptor was obtained from a human donor in good health. Some clones in this sample may be carry-over from other donors' samples.

The CDR3 spells CASSPAGGNEQFF. The V and J genes are TRBV12-3 or TRBV12-4 and TRBJ2-1; TCRdb's assignment of TRBD1 cannot be checked, as there is no DNA. This CDR3 contains 13 residues.